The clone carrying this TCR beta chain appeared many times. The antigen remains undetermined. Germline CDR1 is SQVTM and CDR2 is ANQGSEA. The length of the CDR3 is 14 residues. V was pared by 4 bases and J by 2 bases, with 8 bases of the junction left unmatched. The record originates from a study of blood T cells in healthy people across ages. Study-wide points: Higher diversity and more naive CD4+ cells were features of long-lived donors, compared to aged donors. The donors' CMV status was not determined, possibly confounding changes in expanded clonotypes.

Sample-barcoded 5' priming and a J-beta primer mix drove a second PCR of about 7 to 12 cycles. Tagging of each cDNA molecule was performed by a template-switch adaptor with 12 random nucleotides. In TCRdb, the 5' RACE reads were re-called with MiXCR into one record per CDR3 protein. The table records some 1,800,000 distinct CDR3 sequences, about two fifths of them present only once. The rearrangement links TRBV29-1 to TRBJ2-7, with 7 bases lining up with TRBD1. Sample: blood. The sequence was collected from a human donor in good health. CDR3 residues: CSVVVDRTTYEQYF. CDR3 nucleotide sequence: TGCAGCGTTGTCGTGGACAGGACCACCTACGAGCAGTACTTC.